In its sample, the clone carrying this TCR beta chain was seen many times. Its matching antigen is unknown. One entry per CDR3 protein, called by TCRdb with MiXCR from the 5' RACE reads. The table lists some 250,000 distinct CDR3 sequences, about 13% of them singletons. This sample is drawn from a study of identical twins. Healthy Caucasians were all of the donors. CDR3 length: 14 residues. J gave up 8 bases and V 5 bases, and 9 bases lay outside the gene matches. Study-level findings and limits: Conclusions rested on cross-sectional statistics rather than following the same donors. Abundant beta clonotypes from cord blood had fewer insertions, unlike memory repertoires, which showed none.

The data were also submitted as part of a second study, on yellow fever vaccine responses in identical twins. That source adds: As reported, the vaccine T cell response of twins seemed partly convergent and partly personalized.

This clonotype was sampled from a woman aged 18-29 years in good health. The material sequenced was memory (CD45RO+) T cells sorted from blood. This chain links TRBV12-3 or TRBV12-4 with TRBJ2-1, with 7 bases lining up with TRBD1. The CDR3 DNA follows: TGTGCCAGCAGTCCACAGGGGAAGATAGATGAGCAGTTCTTC. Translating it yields CASSPQGKIDEQFF.